The T cell receptor (beta chain) described here comes from a study of blood T cell repertoires in COVID-19. Study in general: The origin of the acute and convalescent COVID-19 samples was the United States, Italy and Spain.

CDR3 length: 14 residues. Trimming took off 3 bases at V and 2 bases at J, with 10 bases between the two ends. Germline V gene sequence: CDR1 SGHAT, CDR2 FQDESV (reference sequence). The assay was immunoSEQ multiplex PCR, and TCRdb's table has in-frame clones only and misses some. The sample includes about 210,000 clones, about 89% seen only once; the top ten take about 5%. This receptor was taken from a middle-aged woman with acute or convalescent COVID-19. The rearrangement uses TRBV11-1 and TRBJ1-1; possibly TRBD1 for D (6 bases). Sequencing was done on a sample of peripheral blood. The CDR3 spells CASSFTGFNTEAFF. The CDR3 DNA sequence: TGTGCCAGCAGCTTTACAGGGTTCAACACTGAAGCTTTCTTT.